This TCR beta chain was found in a study of T-cell reconstitution after alpha-beta-depleted transplantation in children. The CDR3 totals 14 residues. Trimming cost V 4 bases and J 1 base, with 10 bases left between them. CDR1 and CDR2 from the germline V gene are SGHTA and FQGNSA. Preparation of the TCRbeta library used unique molecular identifiers. TCRdb re-called the PCR reads with MiXCR, one entry per CDR3 protein. Found here are hundreds of thousands of distinct CDR3 sequences, less than 35% of them singletons; the top ten hold 2% to 2.5%. The sequence was obtained from a human donor who donated a stem cell graft to a child with aplastic anemia. The material sequenced was PBMCs from the stem cell graft donor, taken from the stem cell graft. This chain connects TRBV7-2 to TRBJ1-1; no definite D call. The CDR3 spells CASSSGPTNTEAFF. CDR3 coding DNA: TGTGCCAGCAGCTCCGGACCGACGAACACTGAAGCTTTCTTT.